This T cell receptor beta chain was recovered during a study of T cell responses to AZD1222 COVID-19 vaccine. General study results and limits: Spike-specific TCR breadth and depth both grew after two AZD1222 doses. It was only after the peak T cell response that any repertoires were sampled. Donors in the cohort were predominantly white British and more often female, and clonal diversity was possibly underestimated.

Using immunoSEQ multiplex PCR, the repertoire was profiled, and TCRdb retains in-frame clones only, with some absent. This sample has approximately 170,000 clones; around nine tenths occur once, and the top ten carry 1.1%. Germline V gene lookup returns CDR1 DFQATT and CDR2 SNEGSKA (reference sequence). Trimming cost V 4 bases and J 5 bases, with 8 bases left between them. This CDR3 has 11 amino acids. Timing groups of about 4 and about 12 weeks for second doses were pooled. About this clone: The antigen is unknown.

The sequence derives from an adult who received the AZD1222 COVID-19 vaccine. The starting material was peripheral blood, obtained 28 days after the second AZD1222 dose. The chain joins TRBV20-1 to TRBJ1-1; tentative D call: TRBD1 (5 bases). CDR3: CSATGWTEAFF. In nucleotides, the CDR3 is TGCAGTGCTACAGGGTGGACTGAAGCTTTCTTT.